This T cell receptor beta chain was retrieved from a study of T cells in tumors after PD-1 blockade (dated by TCRdb to the late 2010s). Study-wide context: Patients with prior checkpoint blockade, systemic immunosuppressant use, or recent radiotherapy or other anti-cancer therapy within 4 weeks were excluded. Clinical response was assessed using RECIST version 1.1. Pembrolizumab 200 mg every 3 weeks or cemiplimab 350 mg every 2 weeks was administered to patients. To compare clonotypes in blood and tumor, bulk TCR sequencing was done on roughly ten peripheral blood samples taken from a few patients. Using site-matched tumors from BCC or SCC patients sampled before and after anti-PD-1 therapy, the study carried out paired single-cell RNA and TCR sequencing. On average, peripheral blood samples yielded fewer than 45,000 unique clonotypes and 100,000 or so TCR templates (range about 24,000-290,000). Some patients also continued taking vismodegib 150 mg daily during anti-PD-1 treatment. On the study overall, not on this receptor specifically: The source of novel T cell clones was not identified, and lymphoid organs or rare unexpanded clones within the tumor or the tumor periphery could be included among the possible sources. Approximately 38% of tumor TCR clonotypes were found in blood, and some novel exhausted tumor clones appeared in pre-treatment blood, suggesting peripheral recruitment.

The immunoSEQ platform was used for deep TCRbeta sequencing. As for the original processing: For further analysis, only productive rearrangements were exported from the immunoSEQ Analyzer. T cell phenotypes were assigned to bulk TCRbeta clonotypes by matching the clonotypes to single-cell RNA+TCR-seq clones that had the same TCRbeta sequence. Using bulk TCR sequencing data, clone enrichment in tumor was calculated by dividing a clone's tumor frequency by the same clone's PBMC frequency. TCRs were sorted with GLIPH into specificity groups, meaning clusters of distinct TCRs that share CDR3 motifs and likely recognize common antigens. This immuneACCESS table, as held by TCRdb, lists in-frame sequences with V and J called but not all clones. Of the missing ones, under half trace to an unresolved V gene in checked studies; the others have no known cause. V and J calls and clone size are as listed in that table; D and trimming were resolved from the DNA. The sample yields around 34,000 clones; roughly two thirds were counted once. The ten largest clones take up 30% to 50% of the sample.

Note on this clone: This clone's antigen is unknown. It has no much larger one-base neighbor in the sample; base qualities were not kept.

Cut back by 3 bases and 8 bases, the V and J ends lie 13 bases apart. Measured from the cysteine to the phenylalanine, the CDR3 is 13 residues long. CDR3 DNA only is kept here, 39 bases in frame from base 1. This specimen's time point label, interpreted: after anti-PD-1 therapy. Genomic DNA extracted from tumor biopsies or peripheral blood was used for bulk TCRbeta sequencing, with input ranging from about 600 ng to 6,004 ng. All patients had histologically proven advanced or metastatic basal or squamous cell carcinoma and were poor candidates for surgical resection. The basal cell carcinoma cohort was made up of more than 10 patients, and bulk tumor TCR sequencing was performed for 8 of these patients.

The rearrangement joined TRBV12-3 or TRBV12-4 to TRBJ1-2; TRBD1 is a weak D gene call, 6 bases matching. The clonotype comes from a human donor with basal cell carcinoma. The specimen was PBMCs, collected after anti-PD-1 treatment. The DNA sequence follows: TGTGCCAGCAGTTTTTCGGGGGCAAGGGGCTACACCTTC. Translation gives CASSFSGARGYTF.